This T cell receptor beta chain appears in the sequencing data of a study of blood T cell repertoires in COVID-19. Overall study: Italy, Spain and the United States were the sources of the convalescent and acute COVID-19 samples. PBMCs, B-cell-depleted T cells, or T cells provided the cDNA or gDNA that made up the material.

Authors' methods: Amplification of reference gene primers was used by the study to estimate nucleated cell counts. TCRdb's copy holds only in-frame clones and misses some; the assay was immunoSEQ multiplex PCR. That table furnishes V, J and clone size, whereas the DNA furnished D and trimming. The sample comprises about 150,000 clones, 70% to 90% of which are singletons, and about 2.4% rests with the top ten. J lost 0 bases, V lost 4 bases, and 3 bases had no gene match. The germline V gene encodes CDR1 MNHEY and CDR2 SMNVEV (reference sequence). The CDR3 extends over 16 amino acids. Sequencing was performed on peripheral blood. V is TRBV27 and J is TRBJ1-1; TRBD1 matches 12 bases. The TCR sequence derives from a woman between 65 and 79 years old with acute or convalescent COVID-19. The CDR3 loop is CASSWGTGGLNTEAFF. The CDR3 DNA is TGTGCCAGCAGTTGGGGGACAGGGGGCCTGAACACTGAAGCTTTCTTT.